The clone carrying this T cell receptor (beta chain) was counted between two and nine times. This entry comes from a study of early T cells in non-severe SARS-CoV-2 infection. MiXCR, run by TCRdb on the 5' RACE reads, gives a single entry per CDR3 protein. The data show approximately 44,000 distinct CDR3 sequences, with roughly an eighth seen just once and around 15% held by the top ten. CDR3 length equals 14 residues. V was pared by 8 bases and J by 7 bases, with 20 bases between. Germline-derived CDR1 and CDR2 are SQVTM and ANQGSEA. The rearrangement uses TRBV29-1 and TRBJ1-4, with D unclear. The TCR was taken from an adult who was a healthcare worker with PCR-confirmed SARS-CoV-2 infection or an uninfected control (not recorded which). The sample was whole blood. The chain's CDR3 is CSIYGDMCCEKLFF. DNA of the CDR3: TGCAGCATATATGGTGATATGTGCTGTGAAAAACTGTTTTTT.